A single sample is the source of the 17 T cell receptor beta chains below, sequenced in a study of vaccination effects on CD4 cells after COVID-19. These receptors have no identified antigens. A 10-day culture period preceded the isolation of CD4+ T cells. A positive SARS-CoV-2 PCR test fell between March and December 2020. Everyone in the study got two shots of either the BNT162b2 or mRNA-1273 vaccine. Libraries were prepared by immunoSEQ multiplex PCR; TCRdb keeps only in-frame clonotypes and omits some of them. The sample has around 50,000 clones, about 74% seen once. The starting material was CD4+ T cells from PBMCs cultured without peptide, obtained after COVID-19 vaccination. The receptors stem from a human donor who had a prior SARS-CoV-2 infection.

The chain uses TRBV5-6 and TRBJ1-2; tentatively, D is TRBD1 (5 bases). Looked up from germline, CDR1 is SGHDT and CDR2 is YYEEEE. The V and J ends lost 0 bases and 7 bases respectively, with 13 bases between them. The CDR3 is made up of 14 amino acids. The CDR3 sequence is CASSLARERGGYTF. The CDR3 DNA sequence: TGTGCCAGCAGCTTGGCCAGGGAAAGGGGTGGCTACACCTTC.

The chain uses TRBV5-5 and TRBJ1-4; no clear D. Looked up from germline, CDR1 is SGHKS and CDR2 is YYEKEE (reference sequence). The CDR3 runs 15 residues. Between the trimmed V and J ends, which lost 1 base and 6 bases, there was a span of 13 bases. In nucleotides, the CDR3 is TGTGCCAGCAGCTTGCCTCGGGCAGGAGATGAAAAACTGTTTTTT. It is translated as CASSLPRAGDEKLFF. Supplemented by reference TRBV5-5 and TRBJ1-4, the full variable domain reads DAGVTQSPTHLIKTRGQQVTLRCSPISGHKSVSWYQQVLGQGPQFIFQYYEKEERGRGNFPDRFSARQFPNYSSELNVNALLLGDSALYLCASSLPRAGDEKLFFGSGTQLSVL.

This clone was counted once. The rearrangement links TRBV9 to TRBJ1-1; unclear D gene. CDR3 length equals 13 residues. The germline V gene has CDR1 SGDLS and CDR2 YYNGEE. Trimming removed 3 bases at V and 0 bases at J, with 6 bases between. In DNA, the CDR3 is TGTGCCAGCAGCGCGAACTTGAACACTGAAGCTTTCTTT. As protein: CASSANLNTEAFF.

This clone was observed a handful of times. The chain joins TRBV5-4 to TRBJ2-2, with no clear D. The CDR3 contains 14 residues. Germline V gene sequence: CDR1 SGHNT, CDR2 YYREEE (reference sequence). V lost 0 bases and J lost 1, with 4 bases in between. CDR3 in DNA: TGTGCCAGCAGCTTGGGGCTGAACACCGGGGAGCTGTTTTTT. Protein product: CASSLGLNTGELFF.

The CDR3 loop reads CASSDPPVGNEQFF. The CDR3, as DNA: TGTGCCAGCAGCGACCCCCCAGTCGGCAATGAGCAGTTCTTC. The V gene is TRBV6-5, the J gene TRBJ2-1, with no clear D. The CDR3 extends over 14 amino acids. V shed 6 bases and J shed 6 bases, with 15 bases lying between them. The germline CDR1 and CDR2 sequences are MNHEY and SVGAGI.

The J gene is TRBJ2-2, the V gene TRBV12-5; possible D gene TRBD2, 6 bases. Germline V gene data show CDR1 as LGHNT and CDR2 as FRNRAP. The CDR3 has 16 residues. Trimming shortened V by 6 bases and J by 4 bases, and 18 bases separated the two germline ends. CDR3 protein: CASGPRKRVSTGELFF. In DNA form, the CDR3 reads TGTGCTAGTGGACCCCGAAAGCGGGTAAGCACCGGGGAGCTGTTTTTT.

The chain couples TRBV18 to TRBJ1-4, with D possibly TRBD1 on 6 matching bases. Germline CDR1 is KGHSH and CDR2 is LQKENI. The CDR3 sequence is 17 residues long. The germline V and J ends were trimmed by 3 bases and 3 bases, with 17 bases remaining between them. The CDR3 nucleotides are TGTGCCAGCTCACCTGCGGTCCCGGGGGCGGCTAATGAAAAACTGTTTTTT. It codes for CASSPAVPGAANEKLFF.

This chain joins TRBV29-1 and TRBJ2-7, with D uncertain. CDR3 size: 12 residues. CDR1 is SQVTM and CDR2 is ANQGSEA in the germline V gene. V was pared by 3 bases and J by 2 bases, with 8 bases between. CDR3 coding DNA: TGCAGCGTTGACTACGGAACCTACGAGCAGTACTTC. Translation: CSVDYGTYEQYF.

This clone was counted between two and nine times. Here the CDR3 DNA reads TGTGCCAGTAGTATGCCTCCGGGTTTCAATCAGCCCCAGCATTTT. Translated: CASSMPPGFNQPQHF. The rearrangement uses TRBV19 and TRBJ1-5, with D uncertain. Trimming left V 3 bases short and J 3 bases short, with 12 bases between. The CDR3 is 15 residues long. The V gene's germline CDR1 is LNHDA and CDR2 SQIVND (reference sequence).

The rearrangement joins TRBV29-1 to TRBJ2-1; possible D gene TRBD1, 7 bases. The germline V and J ends were trimmed by 5 bases and 3 bases, with 20 bases remaining between them. Germline V gene lookup returns CDR1 SQVTM and CDR2 ANQGSEA. CDR3 length equals 16 residues. CDR3 DNA sequence: TGCAGCGTTCAAAAGGGGTCAGGGGGGAGCTACAATGAGCAGTTCTTC. This encodes CSVQKGSGGSYNEQFF.

On this clone itself: Because the CDR3's place on the DNA is in doubt, the DNA is left out and the CDR3 is given as listed by TCRdb. This chain uses TRBV6-5 with TRBJ2-3. From its first to its last residue, the CDR3 has 14 amino acids. The germline V gene encodes CDR1 MNHEY and CDR2 SVGAGI. CDR3 loop: CASIFGAGTDTQYF.

The chain employs TRBV28 and TRBJ1-2, with no clear D. The CDR3 consists of 16 residues. Per the germline V gene, CDR1 is MDHEN and CDR2 is SYDVKM. Trimming left V 6 bases short and J 5 bases short, with 22 bases between. CDR3 sequence: CASSQTNLRRWYGYTF. The CDR3 DNA reads TGTGCCAGCAGCCAAACAAACTTACGTCGCTGGTATGGCTACACCTTC.

The V gene is TRBV9, the J gene TRBJ1-3, with 7 nucleotides matching TRBD1. V was clipped by 6 bases and J by 2 bases; unmatched bases: 2. CDR1 and CDR2 from the germline V gene are SGDLS and YYNGEE. The CDR3 covers 13 residues. CDR3: CASTTGAGNTIYF. The DNA for the CDR3 is TGTGCCAGCACCACAGGGGCTGGAAACACCATATATTTT.

The DNA of the CDR3 is TGTGCCAGCTCACCAGGTGGAAGGACCTACGAGCAGTACTTC. Its translation is CASSPGGRTYEQYF. This chain links TRBV18 with TRBJ2-7; D gene uncertain. Trimming removed 2 bases at V and 2 bases at J, with 10 bases between. The CDR3 sequence is 14 residues long. Germline values: CDR1 KGHSH, CDR2 LQKENI.

V usage is TRBV5-1 and J usage is TRBJ2-3, with 11 bases matching TRBD2. The CDR3 sequence is 19 residues long. Per the germline V gene, CDR1 is SGHRS and CDR2 is YFSETQ. Trimming took 1 base from V and 5 from J; bases not matched to a gene: 15. In nucleotides, the CDR3 is TGCGCCAGCAGCTTGTTCATTCAGGCTAGCGGGGGGATCGGAGATACGCAGTATTTT. It codes for CASSLFIQASGGIGDTQYF.

The chain recombines TRBV2 with TRBJ1-2; 7 nucleotides line up with TRBD1. The V gene end was trimmed by 5 bases and the J gene end by 2 bases; junction bases not matched to a gene: 2. CDR1 and CDR2 from the germline V gene are SNHLY and FYNNEI. CDR3 length equals 13 residues. The CDR3, as DNA: TGTGCCAGCAGTACGGACAGGAACTATGGCTACACCTTC. This sequence encodes CASSTDRNYGYTF.

The CDR3 reads CASSQLLAGEDTQYF. Written as DNA, the CDR3 is TGTGCCAGCAGCCAACTACTAGCGGGGGAAGATACGCAGTATTTT. J is TRBJ2-3 and V is TRBV3-1 (or the pseudogene TRBV3-2); 11 bases are shared with TRBD2. V lost 2 bases, J lost 5 bases, and 3 bases stayed unmatched. CDR3 length: 15 amino acids. Germline CDR1 and CDR2: LGHDT and YNNKEL (reference sequence).